This entry lists 22 T cell receptor beta chains sequenced from one sample in a study of cytomegalovirus exposure and HLA in healthy donors. Generated by immunoSEQ multiplex PCR, the TCRdb table keeps only in-frame clones and is missing some. Of approximately 230,000 clones in the sample, about 90% were seen once. The specimen was PBMCs. The receptors stem from a man aged 18 to 35 in good health and CMV-seropositive.

V is TRBV11-2 and J is TRBJ2-1; D is unclear. Trimming removed 0 bases from V and 2 bases from J, with 5 bases in between. There are 14 residues in the CDR3. Germline V gives CDR1 SGHAT, CDR2 FQNNGV. CDR3 sequence (DNA): TGTGCCAGCAGCTTAGATTACCCCTACAATGAGCAGTTCTTC. Translation: CASSLDYPYNEQFF. Full variable domain (rest looked up from reference TRBV11-2 and TRBJ2-1): EAGVAQSPRYKIIEKRQSVAFWCNPISGHATLYWYQQILGQGPKLLIQFQNNGVVDDSQLPKDRFSAERLKGVDSTLKIQPAKLEDSAVYLCASSLDYPYNEQFFGPGTRLTVL.

The J gene is TRBJ1-2, the V gene TRBV5-6; D ambiguous. CDR1 and CDR2 from the germline V gene are SGHDT and YYEEEE. V was clipped by 4 bases and J by 7 bases, with 20 bases between them. There are 15 residues in the CDR3. DNA for the CDR3: TGTGCCAGCAGCATACTGTTTCGGGCTGAGAGTGGCTACACCTTC. This translates into CASSILFRAESGYTF.

The chain joins TRBV18 to TRBJ2-2; a weak D match, TRBD1 (6 bases). Germline assignment: CDR1 KGHSH and CDR2 LQKENI. There are 16 residues in the CDR3. V lost 3 bases and J 7 bases, leaving 18 bases between the germline ends. CDR3 residues: CASSPPGHHQGGELFF. DNA for the CDR3: TGTGCCAGCTCACCCCCGGGACATCATCAAGGCGGGGAGCTGTTTTTT. Using reference TRBV18 and TRBJ2-2 for the parts outside the CDR3, the full variable domain is NAGVMQNPRHLVRRRGQEARLRCSPMKGHSHVYWYRQLPEEGLKFMVYLQKENIIDESGMPKERFSAEFPKEGPSILRIQQVVRGDSAAYFCASSPPGHHQGGELFFGEGSRLTVL.

The chain uses TRBV20-1 and TRBJ2-5; 7 bases are a match to TRBD1. The CDR3 consists of 11 residues. The V segment lost 4 bases and the J segment 4 bases; nucleotides outside the gene matches: 0. Germline V lookup: CDR1 DFQATT, CDR2 SNEGSKA (reference sequence). This CDR3 reads CSATGGETQYF. CDR3 coding DNA: TGCAGTGCTACAGGGGGAGAGACCCAGTACTTC.

The V gene is TRBV11-2, the J gene TRBJ2-1; D is possibly TRBD2 (7 bases). Germline V gives CDR1 SGHAT, CDR2 FQNNGV. Trimming took 0 bases from V and 3 from J, leaving 12 bases between them. CDR3 size: 16 residues. The CDR3: CASSLDRGGGYNEQFF. DNA for the CDR3: TGTGCCAGCAGCTTAGATCGAGGGGGGGGCTACAATGAGCAGTTCTTC.

This clone is a singleton in its sample. The genes are TRBV7-2 and TRBJ2-1; 8 bases align to TRBD2. CDR1 and CDR2 (germline): SGHTA, FQGNSA. The CDR3 consists of 15 residues. With V trimmed by 6 bases and J by 8 bases, 12 bases remained unmatched. CDR3 nucleotides: TGTGCCAGCAGACACCGAACTAGCGGTCTCGATGAGCAGTTCTTC. Translation gives CASRHRTSGLDEQFF.

The chain recombines TRBV6-5 with TRBJ2-7, with 10 bases identical to TRBD2. The length of the CDR3 is 13 residues. With 5 bases clipped from V and 4 bases from J, the junction kept 2 bases outside the gene matches. CDR1 is MNHEY and CDR2 is SVGAGI in the germline V gene. CDR3 coding DNA: TGTGCCAGCAGTCTAGCGGGAGTTTACGAGCAGTACTTC. It translates to CASSLAGVYEQYF.

The rearrangement links TRBV9 to TRBJ2-7, with 7 bases lining up with TRBD1. Germline V gene data show CDR1 as SGDLS and CDR2 as YYNGEE. J lost 3 bases, V lost 0 bases, and 3 bases had no gene match. The CDR3 length is 14 residues. This CDR3 reads CASSVGQGVYEQYF. CDR3 in DNA: TGTGCCAGCAGCGTAGGACAGGGTGTCTACGAGCAGTACTTC.

The V and J genes are TRBV18 and TRBJ2-7; no clear D gene. V was pared by 3 bases and J by 6 bases, with 12 bases between. The V gene's germline CDR1 is KGHSH and CDR2 LQKENI. This CDR3 is built from 13 residues. The CDR3 protein is CASSPFGWGEQYF. The CDR3 region has the DNA TGTGCCAGCTCACCGTTCGGGTGGGGCGAGCAGTACTTC.

This clone turned up a few times. The chain recombines TRBV4-1 with TRBJ1-1; the D is unclear. The V gene lost 6 bases and the J gene lost 1 base, with 12 bases spanning the gap. The CDR3 has 14 amino acids. Germline V gives CDR1 MGHRA, CDR2 YSYEKL. The CDR3 here is CASRDGPWNTEAFF. For the CDR3, the DNA is TGCGCCAGCAGGGACGGACCATGGAACACTGAAGCTTTCTTT.

This chain connects TRBV14 to TRBJ2-2; D is ambiguous. CDR3 length: 13 residues. V shed 1 base and J shed 7 bases, with 7 bases lying between them. The V gene's germline CDR1 is SGHDN and CDR2 FVKESK. The CDR3 DNA is TGTGCCAGCAGCCAAGTAAATGACGGGGAGCTGTTTTTT. This sequence encodes CASSQVNDGELFF.

The chain employs TRBV5-1 and TRBJ2-3, with D perhaps given as TRBD1 or TRBD2 (5 bases each). V was clipped by 0 bases and J by 3 bases, with 8 bases between them. CDR1 and CDR2 from the germline V gene are SGHRS and YFSETQ. The CDR3 covers 14 residues. The CDR3 DNA sequence: TGCGCCAGCAGCTTGGTCGGGGCTACAGATACGCAGTATTTT. As protein: CASSLVGATDTQYF.

V gene TRBV4-1 combines with J gene TRBJ2-1; 8 positions match TRBD1. With V trimmed by 0 bases and J by 8 bases, 9 bases remained unmatched. Germline V gene sequence: CDR1 MGHRA, CDR2 YSYEKL. CDR3 length: 16 residues. CDR3 amino acids: CASSQEADRAWYEQFF. CDR3 DNA: TGCGCCAGCAGCCAAGAAGCGGACAGGGCATGGTATGAGCAGTTCTTC.

V and J are TRBV6-5 and TRBJ1-1; the D is unclear. V was shortened by 4 bases and J by 0 bases, with 12 bases between the two germline ends. The length of the CDR3 is 15 residues. Germline values: CDR1 MNHEY, CDR2 SVGAGI. The CDR3 DNA is TGTGCCAGCAGTTCCGGACCGGCTGTGAACACTGAAGCTTTCTTT. This gives the protein CASSSGPAVNTEAFF.

The chain carries TRBV28 and TRBJ2-5, with TRBD1 matching over 9 bases. The CDR3 spans 14 residues. The V and J ends lost 4 bases and 1 base, in that order; junction bases with no gene match: 1. CDR1 and CDR2 (germline): MDHEN, SYDVKM. As DNA, the CDR3 is TGTGCCAGCAGTTCGGACAGGGGCCAAGAGACCCAGTACTTC. Amino acid sequence: CASSSDRGQETQYF. Full variable domain (outside the CDR3, taken from reference TRBV28 and TRBJ2-5): DVKVTQSSRYLVKRTGEKVFLECVQDMDHENMFWYRQDPGLGLRLIYFSYDVKMKEKGDIPEGYSVSREKKERFSLILESASTNQTSMYLCASSSDRGQETQYFGPGTRLLVL.

The chain uses TRBV7-2 and TRBJ2-1; 9 nucleotides line up with TRBD2. The CDR3 has 14 residues. Germline lookup yields CDR1 SGHTA and CDR2 FQGNSA. V trimming: 6 bases; J trimming: 8 bases; junction bases outside the gene matches: 8. CDR3 DNA: TGTGCCAGCAGTCCTCCGGGACTAGCCCATGAGCAGTTCTTC. Its translation: CASSPPGLAHEQFF.

The V call is TRBV6-6, the J call TRBJ1-4; D is unclear. V was clipped by 6 bases and J by 0 bases, with 11 bases between them. Germline V gene sequence: CDR1 MNHNY, CDR2 SVGAGI (reference sequence). This CDR3 is 15 amino acids long. The CDR3 reads CASSNSPTTNEKLFF. The CDR3 bases are TGTGCCAGCAGCAACAGTCCTACAACTAATGAAAAACTGTTTTTT.

The sample holds one count of this clone. The chain links TRBV30 to TRBJ1-2; no reliable D call. The CDR3 totals 12 residues. The ends were cut back, 5 bases at V and 4 bases at J, with 11 bases in the middle. CDR1 is GTSNPN and CDR2 is SVGIG in the germline V gene (reference sequence). The CDR3 spells CAWDSLGYGYTF. Here the CDR3 DNA reads TGTGCCTGGGACTCCCTGGGCTATGGCTACACCTTC.

J is TRBJ2-7 and V is TRBV6-7; 8 positions match TRBD2. TRBV6-7 is an open reading frame, and its role is uncertain. V lost 2 bases and J lost 6; bases outside the gene matches: 21. CDR3 length equals 19 residues. CDR3 in DNA: TGTGCCAGCAGTTACGGGACACCTAAAAAAGCGGGAGTCGGATCCGAGCAGTACTTC. It translates to CASSYGTPKKAGVGSEQYF.

The V call is TRBV10-3, the J call TRBJ1-1; D is uncertain. The CDR3 consists of 13 residues. Germline V gives CDR1 ENHRY, CDR2 SYGVKD. The V end was cut by 5 bases, the J end by 0 bases, with 7 bases between. The DNA for the CDR3 is TGTGCCATCAGTTGGGGTCTGAACACTGAAGCTTTCTTT. Protein product: CAISWGLNTEAFF.

V gene TRBV7-2 combines with J gene TRBJ2-6; the D gene is possibly TRBD2 (6 bases). CDR1 SGHTA and CDR2 FQGNSA come from the germline V gene. This CDR3 region has 15 residues. Trimming cost V 7 bases and J 4 bases, with 14 bases left between them. CDR3 amino acids: CASNQPGGGANVLTF. In nucleotides, the CDR3 is TGTGCCAGCAACCAACCCGGAGGGGGGGCCAACGTCCTGACTTTC.

V gene TRBV6-6 combines with J gene TRBJ2-1; a weak D match, TRBD2 (6 bases). Trimming left V 2 bases short and J 7 bases short, with 18 bases between. Germline V CDR1 and CDR2: MNHNY, SVGAGI (reference sequence). The CDR3 length is 16 residues. The CDR3, as DNA: TGTGCCAGCAGTTACGGGTTTGCGCGGGATCGGAATGAGCAGTTCTTC. Its protein is CASSYGFARDRNEQFF.